These T cell receptor beta chains were read from a single sample in a study of blood T cell repertoires in COVID-19. Generated by immunoSEQ multiplex PCR, the TCRdb table keeps only in-frame clones and is missing some. Of 100,000 to 150,000 clones in the sample, around 82% were seen once. Material for sequencing was peripheral blood. The receptors shown here come from a man older than 75 with active or convalescent COVID-19. Each CDR3 is given with its conserved first and last residue. D genes are given only for firm matches. A row's size may be missing; if present it is once, few, many or a size class.

j_call	v_call	d_call	clone_size	cdr3_aa	cdr3_nt
TRBJ1-1	TRBV7-2	NA	once	CASSLFLSTEAFF	TGTGCCAGCAGCTTATTTCTGAGCACTGAAGCTTTCTTT
TRBJ2-1	TRBV5-1	NA	NA	CATRVTGWSYNEQFF	TGCGCCACTCGAGTGACGGGTTGGTCCTACAATGAGCAGTTCTTC
TRBJ2-5	TRBV5-1	TRBD2	NA	CASSLVSGAETQYF	TGCGCCAGCAGCTTGGTAAGCGGGGCAGAGACCCAGTACTTC
TRBJ2-3	TRBV9	TRBD1	NA	CASSNNRGQLTDTQYF	TGTGCCAGCAGCAACAACAGGGGGCAACTTACAGATACGCAGTATTTT
TRBJ2-5	TRBV20-1	NA	NA	CSARRETQYF	TGCAGTGCTAGACGAGAGACCCAGTACTTC
TRBJ2-3	TRBV6-5	TRBD1	NA	CASRTGQGTDTQYF	TGTGCCAGCAGGACTGGACAGGGCACAGATACGCAGTATTTT
TRBJ2-5	TRBV6-2/TRBV6-3	TRBD1	NA	CASSWGLNRGTQETQYF	TGTGCCAGCAGTTGGGGGCTGAACAGGGGGACTCAAGAGACCCAGTACTTC
TRBJ1-4	TRBV27	TRBD1	NA	CASRRDRGLVNEKLFF	TGTGCCAGCAGACGGGACAGGGGGCTTGTTAATGAAAAACTGTTTTTT
TRBJ2-7	TRBV9	TRBD2	few	CASSVAGGGAGTSLVEQYF	TGTGCCAGCAGCGTAGCTGGGGGGGGCGCAGGGACTAGCCTCGTCGAGCAGTACTTC
TRBJ2-7	TRBV11-1	TRBD2	NA	CASSFRGGAGGEQYF	TGTGCCAGCAGTTTTCGCGGGGGGGCCGGAGGAGAGCAGTACTTC
TRBJ2-5	TRBV9	TRBD2	NA	CASSTRTSGGEETQYF	TGTGCCAGCAGCACCCGGACTAGCGGGGGGGAAGAGACCCAGTACTTC
TRBJ2-5	TRBV3-1/TRBV3-2	TRBD2	once	CATELAGLKTQYF	TGTGCCACCGAGCTAGCGGGGCTCAAGACCCAGTACTTC
TRBJ2-3	TRBV7-8	TRBD2	NA	CASSLSLAGGNTQYF	TGTGCCAGCAGCTTGTCTCTAGCGGGGGGAAATACGCAGTATTTT
TRBJ2-7	TRBV15	NA	NA	CATSRGQGAYEQYF	TGTGCCACCAGCAGAGGGCAGGGCGCATACGAGCAGTACTTC
TRBJ2-5	TRBV5-1	TRBD1	once	CASSLWDRGLEETQYF	TGCGCCAGCAGCTTATGGGACAGGGGGTTGGAAGAGACCCAGTACTTC
TRBJ2-7	TRBV21-1	NA	once	CASSKERRSSYEQYF	TGTGCCAGCAGCAAAGAGAGAAGAAGCTCCTACGAGCAGTACTTC
TRBJ2-1	TRBV9	NA	once	CASSAISGVGNEQFF	TGTGCCAGCAGCGCCATCTCCGGGGTTGGCAATGAGCAGTTCTTC
TRBJ2-1	TRBV21-1	NA	NA	CASSNGTGLEREQFF	TGTGCCAGCAGCAACGGAACAGGGTTAGAGAGGGAGCAGTTCTTC
TRBJ1-2	TRBV3-1/TRBV3-2	NA	once	CASSQAQVGYGYTF	TGTGCCAGCAGCCAAGCTCAGGTTGGCTATGGCTACACCTTC
TRBJ1-6	TRBV4-3	NA	NA	CASSQDLTRLSPLHF	TGCGCCAGCAGCCAAGATTTGACACGGCTTTCACCCCTCCACTTT
TRBJ2-4	TRBV4-1	TRBD2	NA	CASSLGGASGVAKNIQYF	TGCGCCAGCAGCCTCGGTGGGGCTAGCGGAGTAGCCAAAAACATTCAGTACTTC
TRBJ1-5	TRBV9	NA	NA	CASSVGTETNQPQHF	TGTGCCAGCAGCGTCGGAACGGAGACCAATCAGCCCCAGCATTTT
TRBJ1-2	TRBV12-3/TRBV12-4	TRBD1	NA	CASAGTGGYTF	TGTGCCAGCGCGGGGACAGGCGGCTACACCTTC
TRBJ1-1	TRBV10-3	NA	NA	CAISGAATEAFF	TGTGCCATCAGTGGGGCAGCCACTGAAGCTTTCTTT
TRBJ1-2	TRBV5-8	NA	NA	CASSMLRGKDGYTF	TGTGCCAGCAGCATGCTAAGGGGGAAGGATGGCTACACCTTC
TRBJ1-1	TRBV12-3/TRBV12-4	NA	once	CASRYTNTEAFF	TGTGCCAGCAGATACACGAACACTGAAGCTTTCTTT
TRBJ2-5	TRBV2	TRBD2	NA	CASGREKETQYF	TGTGCCAGTGGGAGGGAAAAAGAGACCCAGTACTTC
TRBJ2-7	TRBV4-3	TRBD1	NA	CASSQGTGGREQYF	TGCGCCAGCAGCCAAGGGACAGGGGGTCGAGAGCAGTACTTC
TRBJ1-2	TRBV29-1	NA	NA	CSSGGANYGYTF	TGCAGCTCCGGTGGGGCCAACTATGGCTACACCTTC
TRBJ2-2	TRBV29-1	TRBD1	NA	CSVPAGGIDGELFF	TGCAGCGTTCCGGCAGGGGGAATTGACGGGGAGCTGTTTTTT
TRBJ1-2	TRBV7-9	TRBD1	NA	CASSLASGNRGVGGYTF	TGTGCCAGCAGCCTCGCTAGTGGAAACAGGGGAGTGGGTGGCTACACCTTC
TRBJ2-3	TRBV5-4	TRBD1	NA	CASSFPGQGDTQYF	TGTGCCAGCAGCTTTCCGGGACAGGGTGATACGCAGTATTTT
TRBJ2-1	TRBV24-1	NA	many	CATSSKVATSSYNEQFF	TGTGCCACCAGTTCCAAGGTAGCCACGAGCTCCTACAATGAGCAGTTCTTC
TRBJ2-2	TRBV12-5	NA	NA	CASGAGLNTGELFF	TGTGCTAGTGGTGCGGGGCTTAACACCGGGGAGCTGTTTTTT
TRBJ2-3	TRBV5-4	TRBD1	NA	CASSVGTGGADTQYF	TGTGCCAGCAGCGTCGGGACAGGGGGGGCAGATACGCAGTATTTT
TRBJ2-7	TRBV5-4	NA	NA	CASSLGQNYEQYF	TGTGCCAGCAGCTTGGGACAGAATTACGAGCAGTACTTC
TRBJ1-1	TRBV30	NA	NA	CASYGQMNTEAFF	TGTGCCTCGTACGGACAGATGAACACTGAAGCTTTCTTT
TRBJ1-6	TRBV6-5	TRBD1	few	CASSLGQGANSPLHF	TGTGCCAGCAGTTTGGGACAGGGTGCTAATTCACCCCTCCACTTT
TRBJ2-5	TRBV19	NA	NA	CASSINRPFWETQYF	TGTGCCAGTAGTATCAACAGACCCTTCTGGGAGACCCAGTACTTC
TRBJ1-5	TRBV21-1	NA	NA	CASSKPGGGAYSNQPQHF	TGTGCCAGCAGCAAACCCGGTGGCGGGGCGTATAGCAATCAGCCCCAGCATTTT
TRBJ1-1	TRBV7-8	TRBD1	NA	CASSLAPQGANTEAFF	TGTGCCAGCAGCTTAGCGCCCCAGGGGGCGAACACTGAAGCTTTCTTT
TRBJ1-2	TRBV19	TRBD1	NA	CASSRTGDYGYTF	TGTGCCAGTAGTAGGACAGGGGATTATGGCTACACCTTC
TRBJ1-1	TRBV6-2/TRBV6-3	NA	few	CASSQTLSSGAFF	TGTGCCAGCAGCCAGACTTTATCGAGTGGAGCTTTCTTT
TRBJ2-7	TRBV7-9	NA	NA	CASSLSTGMVGEQYF	TGTGCCAGCAGCTTATCTACAGGGATGGTGGGCGAGCAGTACTTC
TRBJ2-3	TRBV19	TRBD2	few	CASSIGLAGRHTDTQYF	TGTGCCAGTAGTATAGGACTAGCGGGGAGACACACAGATACGCAGTATTTT
TRBJ1-1	TRBV9	TRBD1	NA	CASDPLGQGLTEAFF	TGTGCCAGCGATCCCCTCGGACAGGGACTCACTGAAGCTTTCTTT
TRBJ1-5	TRBV7-8	NA	few	CASSPLSNQPQHF	TGTGCCAGCAGCCCCTTGTCTAATCAGCCCCAGCATTTT
TRBJ1-4	TRBV12-5	NA	few	CASGLGGENEKLFF	TGTGCTAGTGGTTTAGGGGGAGAAAATGAAAAACTGTTTTTT
TRBJ2-5	TRBV11-1	NA	NA	CASSPRWAGQETQYF	TGTGCCAGCAGCCCACGCTGGGCAGGGCAAGAGACCCAGTACTTC
TRBJ2-1	TRBV4-1	TRBD2	NA	CASSQDPVGLAGANEQFF	TGCGCCAGCAGCCAAGATCCGGTTGGGCTAGCGGGGGCAAATGAGCAGTTCTTC
TRBJ2-1	TRBV12-5	TRBD2	NA	CASGLTSGGYNEQFF	TGTGCTAGTGGTCTGACTAGCGGGGGCTACAATGAGCAGTTCTTC
TRBJ1-4	TRBV6-6	NA	NA	CASISRAAGREKLFF	TGTGCCAGCATAAGCAGGGCTGCAGGTCGGGAAAAACTGTTTTTT
TRBJ1-3	TRBV11-2	NA	NA	CASSLEAEVNTIYF	TGTGCCAGCAGCTTAGAGGCGGAGGTGAACACCATATATTTT
TRBJ1-2	TRBV7-2	TRBD1	NA	CASSTGQGSLYGYTF	TGTGCCAGCAGCACAGGACAGGGGTCCCTTTATGGCTACACCTTC
TRBJ2-3	TRBV10-3	NA	few	CAIDLDNTDTQYF	TGTGCCATCGACCTTGACAACACAGATACGCAGTATTTT
TRBJ1-3	TRBV19	NA	NA	CASMDGGTSGNTIYF	TGTGCCAGTATGGACGGGGGTACCTCTGGAAACACCATATATTTT
TRBJ2-1	TRBV6-2/TRBV6-3	TRBD2	NA	CASSYSTLAGNYNEQFF	TGTGCCAGCAGTTACTCGACCCTAGCGGGAAACTACAATGAGCAGTTCTTC
TRBJ2-7	TRBV6-5	NA	NA	CASSQVYEQYF	TGTGCCAGCAGCCAGGTCTACGAGCAGTACTTC